These 5 T cell receptor beta chains originate from one sample sequenced in a study of blood T cell repertoires in COVID-19. Profiling relied on immunoSEQ multiplex PCR, and the TCRdb table lists in-frame clones only, not all of them. The sample holds approximately 230,000 clones, around 88% seen once. The sample comprised peripheral blood. These receptor sequences come from a man older than 75 with acute or convalescent COVID-19.

The count of this clone is one. The CDR3 here is CASTQGRGAAYNEQFF. The CDR3 nucleotides read TGTGCCAGCACGCAGGGGCGGGGGGCGGCCTACAATGAGCAGTTCTTC. The chain employs TRBV14 and TRBJ2-1, with 8 bases lining up with TRBD2. Germline CDR1 is SGHDN and CDR2 is FVKESK. V shed 7 bases, J shed 2 bases, and the junction held 10 bases outside the gene matches. This CDR3 is 16 amino acids long.

The chain has TRBV7-3 and TRBJ1-1; D is uncertain. CDR1 and CDR2 from the germline V gene are SGHTA and FQGTGA. This CDR3 is 13 amino acids long. V was clipped by 5 bases and J by 4 bases, with 11 bases between them. The CDR3 sequence: CASSPTPSTEAFF. The CDR3 DNA reads as TGTGCCAGCAGCCCTACCCCGAGCACTGAAGCTTTCTTT.

This chain joins TRBV16 and TRBJ1-1; the match to TRBD1 covers 8 bases. Germline V gene lookup returns CDR1 KGHSY and CDR2 FQNENV. The CDR3 contains 16 residues. The V and J ends lost 4 bases and 1 base, in that order; junction bases with no gene match: 8. Written as DNA, the CDR3 is TGTGCCAGCAGCCCCCGGACAGGGTTAGAGAACACTGAAGCTTTCTTT. Its translation: CASSPRTGLENTEAFF.

This chain joins TRBV18 and TRBJ1-5; possible D gene TRBD1, 6 bases. Trimming removed 6 bases at V and 0 bases at J, with 15 bases between. Looked up from germline, CDR1 is KGHSH and CDR2 is LQKENI. CDR3 length: 16 amino acids. The CDR3 DNA sequence: TGTGCCAGCTCTCTTGGACAGTCTGATAGCAATCAGCCCCAGCATTTT. Amino acids: CASSLGQSDSNQPQHF. Based on the CDR3 plus reference TRBV18 and TRBJ1-5, the full variable domain is NAGVMQNPRHLVRRRGQEARLRCSPMKGHSHVYWYRQLPEEGLKFMVYLQKENIIDESGMPKERFSAEFPKEGPSILRIQQVVRGDSAAYFCASSLGQSDSNQPQHFGDGTRLSIL.

The chain carries TRBV7-7 and TRBJ2-1, with TRBD1 as a possible D gene (5 bases). The CDR3 covers 16 residues. V dropped 5 bases and J dropped 0 bases, with 14 bases sitting between them. CDR1 and CDR2 from the germline V gene are SSHAT and FNYEAQ (reference sequence). The CDR3 loop is CASSGRIGVSYNEQFF. The CDR3 nucleotides read TGTGCCAGCAGCGGACGAATAGGGGTCTCCTACAATGAGCAGTTCTTC.